Listed here are 32 T cell receptor beta chains from one sample, sequenced in a study of preoperative IRX-2 immunotherapy in early breast cancer. Treatment described: preoperative locoregional IRX-2 cytokine immunotherapy. Sequenced by immunoSEQ multiplex PCR; TCRdb stores in-frame clones only, minus some. Here the sample spans roughly 99,000 clones, 86% being singletons. The sequences come from tumor tissue, collected after IRX-2 immunotherapy. The receptors come from a human donor with breast cancer.

The V call is TRBV29-1, the J call TRBJ2-1; TRBD1 aligns across 8 bases. Germline assignment: CDR1 SQVTM and CDR2 ANQGSEA. After removal of 5 bases from V and 3 bases from J, the junction contained 6 bases not matched to a gene. CDR3 length: 14 amino acids. Written as DNA, the CDR3 is TGCAGCGTTCTTGGACAGGGATACTACAATGAGCAGTTCTTC. It yields the protein CSVLGQGYYNEQFF.

CDR3 in amino acids: CASSPGRDQPQHF. CDR3 sequence (DNA): TGTGCCAGCTCACCCGGAAGGGACCAGCCCCAGCATTTT. This chain uses TRBV18 with TRBJ1-5; D is possibly TRBD1 (5 bases). The CDR3 contains 13 residues. Trimming took off 3 bases at V and 7 bases at J, with 10 bases between the two ends. Germline CDR1 KGHSH, CDR2 LQKENI.

This chain joins TRBV5-1 and TRBJ1-4, with D hard to call. This CDR3 spans 14 amino acids. V gave up 0 bases and J gave up 7 bases, with 10 bases separating them. CDR1 and CDR2 from the germline V gene are SGHRS and YFSETQ. CDR3 sequence reads: CASSLESAREKLFF. CDR3 DNA: TGCGCCAGCAGCTTGGAGTCAGCTCGTGAAAAACTGTTTTTT.

This chain uses TRBV7-4 with TRBJ2-1, with 10 bases lining up with TRBD2. Trimming cost V 5 bases and J 10 bases; bases outside gene matches: 11. From germline, CDR1 is SGHVT and CDR2 SQSDAQ. This CDR3 region has 15 residues. CDR3 nucleotide sequence: TGTGCCAGCAGCCCCCCCGGACTAGCGGAGGGCGAGCAGTTCTTC. Translating gives CASSPPGLAEGEQFF.

Points on this clone: One end of the junction varies from germline; a read error may be responsible. The V call is TRBV6-4, the J call TRBJ1-3; D gene uncertain. The length of the CDR3 is 16 residues. Germline-derived CDR1 and CDR2 are MRHNA and SNTAGT. The CDR3 region is CAISESPQSSGNTIYF. In DNA, the CDR3 is TGTGCCATCAGTGAGTCGCCCCAGAGCTCTGGAAACACCATATATTTT.

This clone was picked up one time. The V call is TRBV5-1, the J call TRBJ2-2; D tentatively fits TRBD1 or TRBD2 (5 bases each). The V gene lost 7 bases and the J gene lost 2 bases, with 15 bases spanning the gap. CDR3 length equals 15 residues. Germline-derived CDR1 and CDR2 are SGHRS and YFSETQ. The CDR3, as DNA: TGCGCCAGCGTTCGGGACGGCCCTAACACCGGGGAGCTGTTTTTT. Amino acid sequence: CASVRDGPNTGELFF.

There are a few counts of this clone. This rearrangement joins TRBV19 to TRBJ1-5; no definite D call. Germline V gene sequence: CDR1 LNHDA, CDR2 SQIVND (reference sequence). This CDR3 is built from 15 residues. V shed 3 bases and J shed 7 bases, with 16 bases lying between them. The CDR3 DNA is TGTGCCAGTAGTATGGGCAGATCAGGCGCCCAGCCCCAGCATTTT. Encoded protein: CASSMGRSGAQPQHF.

In regard to this clone: The junction shows a germline mismatch at one end, possibly a read error. The rearrangement links TRBV6-8 to TRBJ2-7, with D possibly being TRBD1 (5 bases). Germline assignment: CDR1 MNHGY and CDR2 SAAAGT. The CDR3 contains 15 residues. CDR3 protein: CATMGMSRGSYEQYF. The CDR3 DNA sequence: TGTGCCACCATGGGCATGTCAAGGGGATCCTACGAGCAGTACTTT.

This clone was seen many times. V usage is TRBV11-3 and J usage is TRBJ1-3, with a tentative D call TRBD1 (5 bases). Germline assignment: CDR1 SGHNT and CDR2 YENEEA. This CDR3 contains 16 residues. The V and J ends lost 5 bases and 4 bases respectively, with 18 bases between them. CDR3 region: CASSHSRGRAGNTIYF. In DNA, the CDR3 is TGTGCCAGCAGCCACAGCCGAGGCAGGGCCGGAAACACCATATATTTT.

The chain joins TRBV11-3 to TRBJ1-1, with D perhaps TRBD1 (6 bases). Germline assignment: CDR1 SGHNT and CDR2 YENEEA. V was cut by 2 bases and J by 2 bases, with 9 bases left in between. This CDR3 has 14 residues. The CDR3 protein is CASSLRQENTEAFF. DNA of the CDR3: TGTGCCAGCAGCTTAAGACAGGAAAACACTGAAGCTTTCTTT.

This clone was recorded only once. This chain links TRBV11-3 with TRBJ1-1; 11 nucleotides line up with TRBD1. Germline V gene data show CDR1 as SGHNT and CDR2 as YENEEA. The CDR3 consists of 15 residues. The junction had 9 bases not matched to a gene; V was cut back by 5 bases and J by 7 bases. CDR3 loop: CASSQGGTGGVEAFF. The DNA of the CDR3 is TGTGCCAGCAGCCAAGGTGGGACAGGGGGAGTTGAAGCTTTCTTT.

The chain links TRBV19 to TRBJ1-1, with a weak D call TRBD1 (6 bases). V gave up 3 bases and J gave up 1 base, with 9 bases separating them. CDR1 is LNHDA and CDR2 is SQIVND in the germline V gene (reference sequence). The CDR3 totals 14 residues. This CDR3 reads CASSIDRSNTEAFF. The CDR3, as DNA: TGTGCCAGTAGTATCGACAGGTCGAACACTGAAGCTTTCTTT.

V and J are TRBV5-1 and TRBJ1-2; a weak D match, TRBD1 (6 bases). Germline-derived CDR1 and CDR2 are SGHRS and YFSETQ. Deletions cut 3 bases from V and 5 bases from J, with 14 bases between. The CDR3 runs 14 residues. This chain's CDR3 is CASSYQDSLYGYTF. The DNA of the CDR3 is TGCGCCAGCAGCTATCAGGACAGCCTTTATGGCTACACCTTC.

In its sample, this clone was seen a few times. The genes are TRBV15 and TRBJ1-4; 9 bases are a match to TRBD1. V was clipped by 5 bases and J by 8 bases; unmatched bases: 12. The germline V gene has CDR1 LNHNV and CDR2 YYDKDF (reference sequence). The CDR3 loop spans 16 amino acids. CDR3 loop: CATSDQTGQGREKLFF. CDR3 nucleotide sequence: TGTGCCACCAGCGACCAGACGGGACAGGGCAGGGAAAAACTGTTTTTT. Combining the CDR3 with reference TRBV15 and TRBJ1-4 gives the whole variable domain DAMVIQNPRYQVTQFGKPVTLSCSQTLNHNVMYWYQQKSSQAPKLLFHYYDKDFNNEADTPDNFQSRRPNTSFCFLDIRSPGLGDTAMYLCATSDQTGQGREKLFFGSGTQLSVL.

The genes are TRBV5-1 and TRBJ2-2; perhaps TRBD2 as D (5 bases). The CDR3 has 16 amino acids. Trimming removed 4 bases at V and 5 bases at J, with 18 bases between. Germline V gene data show CDR1 as SGHRS and CDR2 as YFSETQ. Written as DNA, the CDR3 is TGCGCCAGCAGCCCCGAGTTGGGGAGAGGGACCGGGGAGCTGTTTTTT. This encodes CASSPELGRGTGELFF.

V and J are TRBV18 and TRBJ1-1; possibly TRBD1 for D (6 bases). The CDR3 length is 16 residues. Trimming left V 3 bases short and J 0 bases short, with 14 bases between. From germline, CDR1 is KGHSH and CDR2 LQKENI. The DNA of the CDR3 is TGTGCCAGCTCACCCCTTAAGGGGGGGGTGAACACTGAAGCTTTCTTT. Its translation: CASSPLKGGVNTEAFF.

V usage is TRBV19 and J usage is TRBJ1-3, with TRBD1 matching over 7 bases. Looked up from germline, CDR1 is LNHDA and CDR2 is SQIVND (reference sequence). Germline trimming cut 7 bases from V and 3 bases from J; bases unmatched to any gene: 6. The CDR3 consists of 14 residues. The CDR3 loop reads CASIDRVNGNTIYF. The CDR3 DNA reads as TGTGCCAGTATCGACAGGGTGAATGGAAACACCATATATTTT.

A note on this clone: One end of the junction varies from germline; a read error may be responsible. This rearrangement joins TRBV6-8 to TRBJ1-5; D is unresolved. The germline CDR1 and CDR2 sequences are MNHGY and SAAAGT. The CDR3 extends over 17 amino acids. The CDR3 reads CAISKEDARYSNQPQHF. The DNA of the CDR3 is TGTGCCATCAGTAAAGAAGACGCACGTTATAGCAATCAGCCCCAGCATTTT.

The J gene is TRBJ2-5, the V gene TRBV6-8, with TRBD2 matching 13 bases. The CDR3 consists of 16 residues. Germline V gives CDR1 MNHGY, CDR2 SAAAGT. V dropped 6 bases and J dropped 5; count of bases not matched to a gene: 9. The CDR3 here is CASRRSMTSGGETQYF. The CDR3, as DNA: TGTGCCAGCAGACGAAGTATGACTAGCGGGGGGGAGACCCAGTACTTC.

This chain connects TRBV1 to TRBJ2-3; the table calls TRBD2, which could not be checked here. TRBV1 is annotated as a pseudogene. CDR3 size: 13 residues. In DNA, the CDR3 is TGCGCCAGCAGCCCCGGATTACCGGGTTGGCAGTATTTT. Translated, it gives CASSPGLPGWQYF.

Worth noting for this clone: An end of the junction differs from the germline gene, which may be a read error. V gene TRBV7-4 combines with J gene TRBJ1-4, with unresolved D. Germline-derived CDR1 and CDR2 are SGHVT and SQSDAQ. This CDR3 spans 13 amino acids. The CDR3 bases are TGTGCTAGCAGCTCACGGACGGGAGAAAAACTGTTTTTT. It codes for CASSSRTGEKLFF.

This sequence joins TRBV7-5 and TRBJ1-1. TRBV7-5 is designated a pseudogene. The CDR3 runs to 14 residues. The CDR3 loop is CASSLKLGGTEAFF. DNA for the CDR3: TGTGCCAGCAGCCTAAAACTGGGAGGCACTGAAGCTTTCTTT.

This chain uses TRBV6-7 with TRBJ2-2; D uncertain. TRBV6-7 has ORF status, its function being uncertain. The length of the CDR3 is 12 residues. V dropped 6 bases and J dropped 5 bases, with 7 bases sitting between them. The CDR3 is CASSYGTGELFF. The CDR3 DNA is TGTGCCAGCAGCTATGGGACCGGGGAGCTGTTTTTT.

The chain recombines TRBV18 with TRBJ1-1; TRBD1 aligns across 7 bases. Per germline, CDR1 KGHSH and CDR2 LQKENI. The CDR3 has 16 amino acids. The J segment lost 4 bases and the V segment lost 0 bases, leaving 8 bases of the junction unmatched. CDR3: CASSPPVRGVGTEAFF. CDR3 bases: TGTGCCAGCTCACCACCGGTCAGGGGGGTGGGCACTGAAGCTTTCTTT.

The chain employs TRBV19 and TRBJ2-5; TRBD2 matches at 7 bases. The V gene's germline CDR1 is LNHDA and CDR2 SQIVND (reference sequence). CDR3 length equals 15 residues. With V trimmed by 4 bases and J by 7 bases, 12 bases remained unmatched. The CDR3 loop reads CASSTTVVPGGTQYF. The CDR3 nucleotides read TGTGCCAGTAGTACCACGGTAGTACCGGGAGGGACCCAGTACTTC.

The chain links TRBV7-1 to TRBJ1-5, with D unresolved. TRBV7-1 is an open reading frame, and its role is uncertain. The CDR3 contains 13 residues. The V gene lost 7 bases and the J gene lost 9 bases, with 16 bases spanning the gap. CDR3 residues: CASTLWRWGPQHF. Here the CDR3 DNA reads TGTGCCAGCACCCTTTGGAGGTGGGGGCCCCAGCATTTT.

V and J are TRBV19 and TRBJ2-1, with D uncertain. V was trimmed by 5 bases and J by 13 bases, leaving 15 bases between them. The CDR3 is made up of 12 amino acids. Germline V lookup: CDR1 LNHDA, CDR2 SQIVND (reference sequence). The CDR3 is CASSGAGKFQFF. In DNA, the CDR3 is TGTGCCAGTAGTGGTGCTGGGAAATTCCAGTTCTTC.

This clone was recorded only once. The gene calls are TRBV5-1 and TRBJ2-1, with D possibly matching TRBD2 (6 bases). The CDR3 is made up of 15 amino acids. CDR1 is SGHRS, CDR2 YFSETQ, per germline. Trimming left V 0 bases short and J 3 bases short, with 10 bases between. CDR3 bases: TGCGCCAGCAGCTTGGAGGACTACCTCTACAATGAGCAGTTCTTC. It yields the protein CASSLEDYLYNEQFF.

This clone was seen once. This chain joins TRBV14 and TRBJ2-3; 10 bases agree with TRBD2. V lost 0 bases, J lost 6 bases, and 3 bases stayed unmatched. CDR3 size: 15 residues. CDR1 SGHDN and CDR2 FVKESK come from the germline V gene. The CDR3 DNA is TGTGCCAGCAGCCAAGATAGCGGGGGGCGGGATACGCAGTATTTT. Encoded protein: CASSQDSGGRDTQYF.

The J gene is TRBJ2-5, the V gene TRBV28; 10 bases line up with TRBD2. The V segment lost 6 bases and the J segment 4 bases; nucleotides outside the gene matches: 14. Germline assignment: CDR1 MDHEN and CDR2 SYDVKM. This CDR3 is built from 17 residues. CDR3 sequence: CASSYLKTASGRETQYF. As DNA, the CDR3 is TGTGCCAGCAGCTACTTGAAAACCGCTAGCGGGAGAGAGACCCAGTACTTC.

This clone is a singleton in its sample. This CDR3 is CASSLVPADYGYTF. The CDR3 DNA reads as TGCGCCAGCAGCTTGGTTCCAGCCGACTATGGCTACACCTTC. V usage is TRBV5-1 and J usage is TRBJ1-2; D gene uncertain. V lost 0 bases to trimming and J lost 3 bases, with 9 bases between them. The CDR3 has 14 residues. CDR1 and CDR2 from the germline V gene are SGHRS and YFSETQ.

J is TRBJ1-2 and V is TRBV19; TRBD1 might be the D (6 bases). Trimming left V 6 bases short and J 4 bases short, with 18 bases between. Per germline, CDR1 LNHDA and CDR2 SQIVND (reference sequence). This CDR3 has 15 residues. CDR3 residues: CASRRGRTEAYGYTF. CDR3 bases: TGTGCCAGTAGGAGAGGAAGGACAGAGGCCTATGGCTACACCTTC.